This T cell receptor beta chain was sequenced during a study of siplizumab effects on memory and regulatory T cells. Notes on this clone: Antigen unknown.

General study points: The study found that mappable alloreactive CD4+ clones averaged approximately 69% Treg-derived with siplizumab and over 25% in controls.

The assay was immunoSEQ multiplex PCR, and TCRdb's table has in-frame clones only and misses some. The table has 120,000 or so clones, about nine tenths seen once. This CDR3 has 16 residues. After removal of 5 bases from V and 4 bases from J, the junction contained 10 bases not matched to a gene. Germline values: CDR1 LNHDA, CDR2 SQIVND (reference sequence). The sequence derives from a human donor in good health. The sample taken for sequencing was CD4+ T cells sorted from blood. The rearrangement uses TRBV19 and TRBJ2-3; TRBD2 matches 9 bases. This CDR3 is CASSPPGSGRSDTQYF. Written as DNA, the CDR3 is TGTGCCAGTAGTCCCCCTGGAAGCGGGAGGTCAGATACGCAGTATTTT.